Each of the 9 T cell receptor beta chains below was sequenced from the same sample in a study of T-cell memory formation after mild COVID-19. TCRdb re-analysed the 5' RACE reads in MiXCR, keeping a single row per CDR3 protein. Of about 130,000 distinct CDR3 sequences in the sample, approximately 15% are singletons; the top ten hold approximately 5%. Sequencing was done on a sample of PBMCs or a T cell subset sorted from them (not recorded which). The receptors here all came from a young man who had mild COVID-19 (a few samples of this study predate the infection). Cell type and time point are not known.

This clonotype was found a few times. The CDR3 DNA reads as TGCAGTGCTAGAGATCCTCAGCGGGCTTTATATTTT. Translation: CSARDPQRALYF. V gene TRBV20-1 combines with J gene TRBJ1-3; the D is unclear. Germline CDR1 reads DFQATT; CDR2 reads SNEGSKA (reference sequence). The V and J ends lost 0 bases and 14 bases respectively, with 14 bases between them. The CDR3 totals 12 residues.

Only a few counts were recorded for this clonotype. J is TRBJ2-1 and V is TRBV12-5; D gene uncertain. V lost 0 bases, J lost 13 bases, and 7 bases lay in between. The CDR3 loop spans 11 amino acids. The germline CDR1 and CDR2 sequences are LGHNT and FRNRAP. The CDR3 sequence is CASGLVGPQFF. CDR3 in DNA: TGTGCTAGTGGTTTGGTTGGACCCCAGTTCTTC.

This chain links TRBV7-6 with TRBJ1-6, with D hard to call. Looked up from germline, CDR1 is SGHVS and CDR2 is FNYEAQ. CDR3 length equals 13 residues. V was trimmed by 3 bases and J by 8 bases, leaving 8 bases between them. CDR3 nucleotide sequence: TGTGCCAGCAGCTTGCTGAAGGATTCACCCCTCCACTTT. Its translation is CASSLLKDSPLHF. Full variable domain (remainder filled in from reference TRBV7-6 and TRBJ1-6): GAGVSQSPRYKVTKRGQDVALRCDPISGHVSLYWYRQALGQGPEFLTYFNYEAQQDKSGLPNDRFSAERPEGSISTLTIQRTEQRDSAMYRCASSLLKDSPLHFGNGTRLTVT.

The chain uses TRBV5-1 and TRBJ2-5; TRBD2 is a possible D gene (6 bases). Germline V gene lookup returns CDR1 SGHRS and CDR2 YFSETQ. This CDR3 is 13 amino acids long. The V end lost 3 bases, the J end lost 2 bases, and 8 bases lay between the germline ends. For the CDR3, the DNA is TGCGCCAGCAGCTACGGGACTCAAGAGACCCAGTACTTC. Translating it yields CASSYGTQETQYF.

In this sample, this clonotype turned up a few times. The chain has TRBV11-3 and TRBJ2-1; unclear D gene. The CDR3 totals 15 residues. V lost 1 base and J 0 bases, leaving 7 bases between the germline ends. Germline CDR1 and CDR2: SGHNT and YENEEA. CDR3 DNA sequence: TGTGCCAGCAGCTTAGCTGGAAGCTCCTACAATGAGCAGTTCTTC. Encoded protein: CASSLAGSSYNEQFF.

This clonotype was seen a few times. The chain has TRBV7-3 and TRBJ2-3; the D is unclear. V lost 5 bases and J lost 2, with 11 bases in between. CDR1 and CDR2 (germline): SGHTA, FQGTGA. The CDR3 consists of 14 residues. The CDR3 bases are TGTGCCAGCAGCACGGGTCTCCACACAGATACGCAGTATTTT. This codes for CASSTGLHTDTQYF.

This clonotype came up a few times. The CDR3 bases are TGTGCCAGCAGTGAATCAGGGAGTGGCTACACCTTC. It is translated as CASSESGSGYTF. The chain couples TRBV2 to TRBJ1-2; D may be TRBD1 (5 bases). The germline CDR1 and CDR2 sequences are SNHLY and FYNNEI. V lost 2 bases to trimming and J lost 7 bases, with 8 bases between them. The CDR3 spans 12 residues.

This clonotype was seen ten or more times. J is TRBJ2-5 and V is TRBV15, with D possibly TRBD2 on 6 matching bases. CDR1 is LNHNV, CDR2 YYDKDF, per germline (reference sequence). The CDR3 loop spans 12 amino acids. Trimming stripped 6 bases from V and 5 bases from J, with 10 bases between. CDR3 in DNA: TGTGCCACCAGGGGGGGTGGGGAGACCCAGTACTTC. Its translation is CATRGGGETQYF.

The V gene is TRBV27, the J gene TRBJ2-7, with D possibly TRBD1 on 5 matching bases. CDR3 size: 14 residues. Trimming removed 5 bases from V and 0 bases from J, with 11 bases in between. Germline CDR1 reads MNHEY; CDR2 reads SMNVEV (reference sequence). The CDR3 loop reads CASSLYRFSYEQYF. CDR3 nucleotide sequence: TGTGCCAGCAGTCTCTACAGGTTCTCCTACGAGCAGTACTTC.